A selection of T cell receptor beta chains follows, all from one sample in a study of a mutant IDH1 vaccine in newly diagnosed glioma. Sequenced by immunoSEQ multiplex PCR; TCRdb stores in-frame clones only, minus some. Among 20,000 to 25,000 clones listed, roughly nine tenths were seen once. Antigens of these TCRs are unknown. The starting material was PBMCs, obtained from a glioma patient whose treatment included an IDH1 peptide vaccine. These receptors were taken from a woman between 40 and 55 years old with glioma. Both conserved end residues are trimmed from each CDR3. A D gene is named only where the DNA matches it firmly.

TRBV9	TRBJ2-2	NA	ASSKTTPFSGTGELF
TRBV2	TRBJ2-7	TRBD1	ASSEEPSGTDKYEQY
TRBV6-5	TRBJ2-3	NA	ASSRTDGRDTQY
TRBV4-3	TRBJ2-2	TRBD2	ASSQDAGTIPGELF
TRBV4-1	TRBJ1-1	NA	ASSRESTGKTEAF
TRBV6-1	TRBJ2-7	NA	ASREELDEQY
TRBV27	TRBJ2-5	NA	ASSQVGATQY
TRBV13	TRBJ2-1	TRBD1	ASSLGTGEASNEQF
TRBV18	TRBJ1-2	NA	ASSPTGRDGYT
TRBV6-6	TRBJ1-1	NA	ASSWGKNTEAF
TRBV6-4	TRBJ1-3	TRBD1	ASSDGTEQGNTIY
TRBV7-9	TRBJ2-7	NA	ASSLEGSQIHEQY
TRBV5-1	TRBJ1-6	NA	ASSRNNPSPLH
TRBV5-4	TRBJ2-1	TRBD1	ASSARQGAYNEQF
TRBV7-9	TRBJ1-1	NA	ASSSGGLTEAF
TRBV10-2	TRBJ1-5	NA	ASSLRAMGQPQH